The 7 T cell receptor beta chains below were found in one sample sequenced in a study of blood T cell repertoires in COVID-19. Some clones are missing from TCRdb's copy, which holds only in-frame ones; the method was immunoSEQ multiplex PCR. The table lists some 230,000 clones, 75% to 85% of them singletons. Sequencing was carried out using peripheral blood. The source of these receptors is a woman in her forties or fifties with acute or convalescent COVID-19.

The chain combines TRBV9 with TRBJ2-2; TRBD2 agrees at 12 bases. The trim removed 6 bases at V and 4 bases at J, leaving 7 bases unmatched. CDR1 and CDR2 (germline): SGDLS, YYNGEE. The CDR3 sequence is 16 residues long. The CDR3 bases are TGTGCCAGCACCAATTTACTAGCGGGGGGCACCGGGGAGCTGTTTTTT. Translating it yields CASTNLLAGGTGELFF.

This sequence joins TRBV9 and TRBJ1-2; 8 nucleotides align to TRBD1. J was trimmed by 3 bases and V by 2 bases; bases with no gene match: 6. This CDR3 contains 15 residues. Per the germline V gene, CDR1 is SGDLS and CDR2 is YYNGEE. CDR3: CASSVNTGGDYGYTF. CDR3 nucleotides: TGTGCCAGCAGCGTCAACACAGGGGGTGACTATGGCTACACCTTC.

This clone appeared a single time. The chain joins TRBV6-2 or TRBV6-3 to TRBJ2-1, with 13 bases lining up with TRBD2. The trim removed 4 bases at V and 8 bases at J, leaving 5 bases unmatched. The length of the CDR3 is 15 residues. Germline V CDR1 and CDR2: MNHEY, SVGEGT. CDR3 DNA sequence: TGTGCCAGCAGTTCTCGGACTAGCGGGAGCTATGAGCAGTTCTTC. It translates to CASSSRTSGSYEQFF.

The J gene is TRBJ2-1, the V gene TRBV15; the match to TRBD2 covers 7 bases. The CDR3 runs to 15 residues. V lost 3 bases to trimming and J lost 6 bases; unmatched junction nucleotides: 8. CDR1 is LNHNV and CDR2 is YYDKDF in the germline V gene (reference sequence). CDR3 DNA sequence: TGTGCCACCAGCAGGCTAGCGGAGAGGCCCAATGAGCAGTTCTTC. This codes for CATSRLAERPNEQFF.

The J gene is TRBJ1-2, the V gene TRBV7-2, with D possibly matching TRBD1 (5 bases). This CDR3 comprises 14 residues. Germline loops: CDR1 SGHTA, CDR2 FQGNSA. V was cut by 0 bases and J by 6 bases, with 11 bases left in between. CDR3 DNA: TGTGCCAGCAGCTTAGCCGCAGGGATCCATGGCTACACCTTC. It encodes CASSLAAGIHGYTF. Using reference TRBV7-2 and TRBJ1-2 for the parts outside the CDR3, the full variable domain is GAGVSQSPSNKVTEKGKDVELRCDPISGHTALYWYRQSLGQGLEFLIYFQGNSAPDKSGLPSDRFSAERTGGSVSTLTIQRTQQEDSAVYLCASSLAAGIHGYTFGSGTRLTVV.

The chain is built from TRBV19 and TRBJ1-5; unclear D gene. The germline CDR1 and CDR2 sequences are LNHDA and SQIVND (reference sequence). The CDR3 contains 16 residues. V lost 7 bases, J lost 0 bases, and 16 bases lay in between. In DNA form, the CDR3 reads TGTGCCAGTAATCGGGAAGAGGGCTATAGCAATCAGCCCCAGCATTTT. It specifies CASNREEGYSNQPQHF.

This sequence joins TRBV7-2 and TRBJ2-5; D remains ambiguous. Germline CDR1 is SGHTA and CDR2 is FQGNSA. The length of the CDR3 is 13 residues. With 4 bases removed from V and 2 bases from J, the gap between germline ends came to 8 bases. The CDR3 is CASSSSRQETQYF. Here the CDR3 DNA reads TGTGCCAGCAGCTCATCCAGGCAAGAGACCCAGTACTTC.